The source of this T cell receptor beta chain is a study of shared clonotypes between healthy human individuals. Trimming left V 0 bases short and J 7 bases short, with 7 bases between. The germline CDR1 and CDR2 sequences are LNHNV and YYDKDF (reference sequence). There are 13 residues in the CDR3. Sequencing used immunoSEQ multiplex PCR; TCRdb keeps in-frame clones, though not all of them. The table has over 850,000 clones, 75% to 85% seen once. This clone was seen more than once but under ten times. The rearrangement uses TRBV15 and TRBJ1-5; D unclear. The specimen was memory CD4+ T cells from PBMCs. Subset described: CD45RA-negative fraction. This receptor was taken from a man younger than 30 in good health. Some clones in this sample may be carry-over from other donors' samples. This CDR3 reads CATSRDREQPQHF. CDR3 DNA: TGTGCCACCAGCAGAGATAGAGAGCAGCCCCAGCATTTT.